This T cell receptor beta chain was retrieved from a study of T cells in tuberculosis listed by TCRdb under 2018. As for the study more broadly: In the study, CD1B tetramers and high-throughput TCR immunosequencing were combined to characterize T cells specific for the mycobacterial lipid antigen glucose monomycolate (GMM). IGRA-negative adolescents, IGRA-positive adolescents with latent tuberculosis and adults with active tuberculosis, some 11 per group, were compared in a South African clinical cohort. Overall study outcomes, separate from this receptor: Compared with IGRA-negative controls, TCR-alpha repertoires from active tuberculosis had smaller mean NN-distances to GMM-specific TCRs, which suggests that these TCRs underwent clonal expansion. With the diverse GMM-specific repertoire as input, a classifier achieved approximately 90% accuracy (AUROC around 0.93), whereas GEM motif frequencies as input gave roughly 70% accuracy. Clinical samples were selected based on which cryopreserved specimens were available, and the active tuberculosis cases were adults whereas the controls were adolescents. Smaller NN-distances were partly driven by shorter CDR3-alpha lengths in active tuberculosis patients, and statistical significance was not reached for the TCR-beta difference.

At study entry, a tuberculin skin test and the QuantiFERON-TB GOLD In-Tube IGRA were used to screen adolescents for latent tuberculosis infection. Immunosequencing of unsorted cryopreserved PBMC covered, on average, about 100,000 T cells per clinical donor. Eleven high schools in the Worcester region of the Western Cape, South Africa, served as enrollment sites for adolescents aged 12 to 18 years. About 10 M. tuberculosis-infected adolescents and around 10 uninfected adolescents were selected, with the two groups matched for age and sex. PBMC from adolescents were isolated by density centrifugation from freshly drawn heparinized blood and then cryopreserved. TCR libraries were generated with the immunoSEQ multiplex PCR assay, using TCR-beta and/or TCR-alpha/delta assays for each sample. Amplified TCR libraries were sequenced on the Illumina high-throughput platform. As for how the authors treated the data: Clustering and dimensionality reduction were performed using pairwise TCRdist distances among GMM-specific receptors from ex vivo sorted or in vitro expanded T cells. Each clinical repertoire received a mean NN-distance score, defined as the average TCRdist to the nearest 10% of tetramer-positive reference sequences. GEM TCR motif frequency was calculated as the fraction of unique TCRs that matched known GEM sequences in V/J usage and CDR3 length. Linear discriminant analysis with leave-one-out cross-validation, implemented in scikit-learn, was used to classify active tuberculosis. Held by TCRdb, this immuneACCESS table contains in-frame sequences only and omits some clones. Under half of the omission traces to an unresolved V gene where checked; the cause of the rest is unknown. V and J calls and clone size are copied from that table; D and trimming were computed from the DNA. The sample yields about 33,000 clones; 85% to 95% were counted once. The leading ten clones occupy approximately 7.6% of the sample.

CDR1 and CDR2 are drawn from the germline V gene: SGHRS, YFSETQ. The CDR3 covers 13 residues, taking in both the cysteine and the phenylalanine. Only the CDR3 DNA is retained, 39 bases long and in frame from the first base. As to this clone: The specificity of this receptor is unknown. The junction departs from germline at one end; a sequencing error may be responsible.

The receptor chain draws on TRBV5-1 and TRBJ2-7; TRBD2 lines up with 10 middle nucleotides. The sequence was obtained from a donor aged 10 to 29 with latent tuberculosis or without tuberculosis infection. Some clones in this sample may be carry-over from other donors' samples. Sequenced material: PBMCs. The DNA reads as follows: TGTGCCAGCAGCGGCGGGACTAGCGCCGAGCAGTACTTC. It translates to CASSGGTSAEQYF. With the portions outside the CDR3 filled from the reference TRBV5-1 and TRBJ2-7 genes, the complete variable region becomes KAGVTQTPRYLIKTRGQQVTLSCSPISGHRSVSWYQQTPGQGLQFLFEYFSETQRNKGNFPGRFSGRQFSNSRSEMNVSTLELGDSALYLCASSGGTSAEQYFGPGTRLTVT.